The table lists the clone carrying this T cell receptor delta chain with a few counts. A far more abundant clone sits one base away, making this likely a read error. Different DNA sequences within this sample yield the same CDR3. This specimen comes from a study of γδ T cells in repeated Plasmodium falciparum infection. TCRdb redid clone calling on the multiplex PCR reads using CATT. This table holds around 46,000 delta-chain clones, around 1.6% found once. This TCR came from a pool of human donors (malaria-infected and uninfected, not separated). Sequenced sample: gamma-delta T cells from blood.

CDR3 sequence: CACHKRVRGDRPGYTDKLIF. The CDR3 DNA reads TGTGCCTGCCACAAGAGAGTTCGTGGGGACCGACCGGGGTACACCGATAAACTCATCTTT. The chain has TRDV2 and TRDJ1, with D perhaps TRDD3 (5 bases). Because TCRdb records no J gene, it was assigned here through a match of the DNA to germline. Trimming took 7 bases from V and 0 from J, leaving 32 bases between them. The CDR3 length is 20 residues. CDR1 and CDR2 (germline): GEAIGNYY, EKD.